Listed below are T cell receptor beta chains from one sample, sequenced in a study of shared clonotypes between healthy human individuals. TCRdb's table, derived via immunoSEQ multiplex PCR, lists solely in-frame clones and lacks some. The top ten hold 1.5% to 2% of the sample, which has around 700,000 clones, about 74% seen once. Sequenced: memory CD4+ T cells sorted from blood. These receptors were taken from a woman aged 30 to 39 in good health. The CDR3 runs from the conserved cysteine through the conserved F or W. D genes are given only for firm matches. Size tells how often a clone was seen (once, few, many) or the class of an expanded clone, and some rows leave it out.

.	TRBV10-1	TRBJ1-3	.	CASSAGTDNNYRGNTIYF	TGCGCCAGCAGTGCCGGGACGGACAATAATTACCGTGGAAACACCATATATTTT
TRBD2	TRBV9	TRBJ2-2	.	CASSVALAGNTGELFF	TGTGCCAGCAGCGTAGCACTAGCGGGAAACACCGGGGAGCTGTTTTTT
TRBD1	TRBV28	TRBJ1-2	few	CASSLRDRYGYTF	TGTGCCAGCAGTTTAAGGGACAGGTATGGCTACACCTTC
TRBD2	TRBV5-1	TRBJ2-5	.	CASSEGLAEAKTQYF	TGCGCCAGCAGCGAGGGACTAGCTGAAGCAAAGACCCAGTACTTC
.	TRBV14	TRBJ2-7	.	CASSQNSGYEQYF	TGTGCCAGCAGCCAAAATAGCGGCTACGAGCAGTACTTC
TRBD2	TRBV5-1	TRBJ2-1	.	CASSRDYSYNEQFF	TGCGCCAGCTCCCGGGACTACTCCTACAATGAGCAGTTCTTC
.	TRBV28	TRBJ2-7	.	CASSPGTAPYEQYF	TGTGCCAGCAGTCCCGGGACGGCTCCCTACGAGCAGTACTTC
TRBD1	TRBV18	TRBJ1-4	many	CASSPRVDRVLEKLFF	TGTGCCAGCTCACCAAGAGTGGACAGGGTCCTTGAAAAACTGTTTTTT
TRBD1	TRBV5-1	TRBJ2-6	.	CATRIGTGSFGANVLTF	TGCGCCACCAGAATTGGGACAGGGTCTTTTGGGGCCAACGTCCTGACTTTC
.	TRBV28	TRBJ2-3	.	CASSLFGPTDTQYF	TGTGCCAGCAGTTTATTCGGTCCCACAGATACGCAGTATTTT
.	TRBV6-1	TRBJ1-2	.	CASSEISGGLGYTF	TGTGCCAGCAGTGAAATCTCGGGAGGACTTGGCTACACCTTC
.	TRBV5-1	TRBJ2-3	once	CASSRGYATDTQYF	TGCGCCAGCAGTCGGGGGTACGCCACAGATACGCAGTATTTT
.	TRBV14	TRBJ1-2	.	CASSRFSGPGGLSYGYTF	TGTGCCAGCAGCCGTTTTTCGGGACCGGGGGGTTTGTCCTATGGCTACACCTTC
TRBD2	TRBV28	TRBJ2-3	.	CATSSGLAGSDTQYF	TGTGCCACCTCCTCGGGTCTAGCGGGTTCAGATACGCAGTATTTT
.	TRBV28	TRBJ1-2	.	CATGTLHYYGYTF	TGTGCCACCGGGACACTACATTACTATGGCTACACCTTC
.	TRBV30	TRBJ2-1	.	CAWTSKSYNEQFF	TGTGCCTGGACTAGCAAATCCTACAATGAGCAGTTCTTC
.	TRBV6-5	TRBJ1-5	.	CASTTSYLRQPQHF	TGTGCCAGCACCACTTCGTATTTGCGGCAGCCCCAGCATTTT
.	TRBV2	TRBJ2-7	few	CASLVGGGYEQYF	TGTGCCAGCCTGGTAGGAGGAGGGTACGAGCAGTACTTC
.	TRBV5-6	TRBJ1-1	.	CASLLEGRYTEAFF	TGTGCCAGCCTCCTTGAGGGGAGGTACACTGAAGCTTTCTTT
TRBD2	TRBV7-3	TRBJ2-2	.	CASSFQGLAGVDTGELFF	TGTGCCAGCAGCTTCCAGGGACTAGCGGGAGTTGACACCGGGGAGCTGTTTTTT
.	TRBV15	TRBJ1-5	.	CATSTTTRTVISNQPQHF	TGTGCCACCAGCACTACTACACGGACAGTGATCAGCAATCAGCCCCAGCATTTT
.	TRBV5-1	TRBJ2-5	.	CASSLTAGQETQYF	TGCGCCAGCAGCTTGACAGCGGGTCAAGAGACCCAGTACTTC
TRBD2	TRBV19	TRBJ2-2	.	CASSIISGTRGTGELFF	TGTGCCAGTAGCATAATCTCCGGGACTAGGGGCACCGGGGAGCTGTTTTTT
.	TRBV15	TRBJ2-6	.	CATSRDAGSGANVLTF	TGTGCCACCAGCAGAGATGCAGGGTCTGGGGCCAACGTCCTGACTTTC
.	TRBV6-4	TRBJ2-5	.	CASSREFQETQYF	TGTGCCAGCAGCAGGGAATTCCAAGAGACCCAGTACTTC
.	TRBV19	TRBJ2-3	.	CASRKKSTDTQYF	TGTGCCAGTAGAAAAAAAAGCACAGATACGCAGTATTTT
.	TRBV7-9	TRBJ2-3	.	CASSFGTSTDTQYF	TGTGCCAGCAGCTTCGGGACTTCCACAGATACGCAGTATTTT
.	TRBV19	TRBJ1-2	.	CASTPRKAGDYGYTF	TGTGCCAGTACCCCGAGGAAGGCAGGAGACTATGGCTACACCTTC
.	TRBV28	TRBJ1-1	.	CASSLGGPKAEAFF	TGTGCCAGCAGTTTAGGGGGCCCTAAGGCTGAAGCTTTCTTT
TRBD2	TRBV5-1	TRBJ2-3	.	CASSRTSGTRGSTDTQYF	TGCGCCAGCAGCCGAACTAGCGGGACTAGGGGTAGCACAGATACGCAGTATTTT
.	TRBV30	TRBJ1-1	.	CAWSGENTEAFF	TGTGCCTGGAGTGGGGAAAACACTGAAGCTTTCTTT